This T cell receptor (beta chain) was recovered during a study of PD-L1 blockade in urothelial cancer. Study-wide background: Analyses used blood from 3 weeks (second dose) and 6 weeks after treatment start.

CDR3 length: 16 amino acids. Germline CDR1 and CDR2: SGHAT and FQNNGV. V was pared by 5 bases and J by 4 bases, with 6 bases of the junction left unmatched. As to time point: pretreatment peripheral blood. Enrolled patients showed locally advanced or metastatic urothelial carcinoma. Clones were sequenced by immunoSEQ multiplex PCR, and TCRdb holds only the in-frame ones, with some missing. The data show about 49,000 clones, 75% to 85% seen once. The rearrangement joins TRBV11-2 to TRBJ2-1; 12 positions agree with TRBD2. The source material was PBMCs, sampled around atezolizumab (anti-PD-L1) treatment. This TCR came from a man in his 70s with urothelial cancer. The CDR3 sequence is CASSGLAGRGYNEQFF. The CDR3, as DNA: TGTGCCAGCAGCGGACTAGCGGGAAGGGGATACAATGAGCAGTTCTTC.